This T cell receptor (beta chain) was sequenced for a study of CD8+CD57+ T cells in acquired aplastic anemia. Overall study findings and caveats: In CD8+ cells, Simpson's diversity showed no significant difference between patients and controls. Common to patients and controls were 25 to 30 CD8+ CDR3 sequences.

This clonotype was seen repeatedly, ten times or more. Antigen: not known. The germline CDR1 and CDR2 sequences are MNHEY and SVGEGT. J lost 0 bases, V lost 0 bases, and 5 bases had no gene match. The CDR3 covers 16 residues. Researchers used genomic DNA as the template to profile TCR beta VDJ and CDR3. TCRdb analysed the reads with MiXCR anew, one entry per CDR3 protein. There are about 150,000 distinct CDR3 sequences in the sample; over 50% occur only once, and 12% lies in the top ten. Only patients with CD8+CD57+ cell expansion on flow cytometry were chosen for sequencing. The clonotype was recovered from a human donor with aplastic anemia. This chain uses TRBV6-2 or TRBV6-3 with TRBJ2-7, with TRBD2 matching over 7 bases. The specimen was sorted CD4+, CD8+, or CD8+CD57+ T cells (not recorded which) from PBMCs. The CDR3 loop reads CASSYSKASGSYEQYF. The CDR3 DNA is TGTGCCAGCAGTTACTCGAAGGCTAGCGGCTCCTACGAGCAGTACTTC.